The clone carrying this TCR beta chain was detected only a few times. Each donor was healthy, and each was a bone marrow donor. The data derive from a study of cytomegalovirus exposure and HLA in healthy donors. V lost 3 bases, J lost 2 bases, and 11 bases lay in between. CDR1 SGHNT and CDR2 YYREEE come from the germline V gene (reference sequence). The CDR3 has 14 amino acids. The PCR made use of 60 Vbeta and 13 Jbeta primers. Here immunoSEQ multiplex PCR was the method, and the copy in TCRdb shows in-frame clones only, minus some. The profile shows approximately 91,000 clones, 64% of them singletons.

This sequence joins TRBV5-4 and TRBJ1-2, with no clear D. This TCR was recovered from a human donor in good health. The sample consisted of PBMCs. CDR3 nucleotides: TGTGCCAGCAGCTCCTTGGGCGGGAACTATGGCTACACCTTC. This gives the protein CASSSLGGNYGYTF.